These 16 T cell receptor beta chains share one sample of origin, sequenced in a study of cytomegalovirus exposure and HLA in healthy donors. PCR primers comprised 60 Vbeta and 13 Jbeta primers. Only in-frame clones appear in the TCRdb table, and some are missing; sequencing was by immunoSEQ multiplex PCR. This sample has 100,000 to 150,000 clones, with 60% to 85% found just once. The sequenced sample was PBMCs. The source of these receptors is a woman in her 40s in good health and CMV-seronegative.

Concerning this clone: Different DNA sequences within this sample yield the same CDR3. The chain is built from TRBV5-1 and TRBJ1-1, with D perhaps TRBD1 (5 bases). This CDR3 has 14 residues. Germline V gene data show CDR1 as SGHRS and CDR2 as YFSETQ. The V and J ends lost 4 bases and 1 base respectively, with 11 bases between them. CDR3 protein: CASSLGTGNTEAFF. The CDR3, as DNA: TGCGCCAGCAGCCTCGGGACTGGGAACACTGAAGCTTTCTTT.

This clone turned up a few times. The chain employs TRBV11-3 and TRBJ2-1; a possible D gene is TRBD2 (7 bases). The V gene's germline CDR1 is SGHNT and CDR2 YENEEA. V shed 1 base and J shed 5 bases, with 12 bases lying between them. The CDR3 contains 15 residues. CDR3 loop: CASSLAGGGHNEQFF. CDR3 nucleotides: TGTGCCAGCAGCTTAGCCGGCGGGGGCCACAATGAGCAGTTCTTC.

Points on this clone: In the same sample, other DNA sequences code for this CDR3. The V gene is TRBV30, the J gene TRBJ2-5; D may be TRBD2 (5 bases). The CDR3 has 13 residues. V dropped 5 bases and J dropped 4 bases, with 14 bases sitting between them. Germline-derived CDR1 and CDR2 are GTSNPN and SVGIG (reference sequence). CDR3 region: CAWSRRTRETQYF. The CDR3 bases are TGTGCCTGGTCCCGAAGGACTCGAGAGACCCAGTACTTC.

The table lists this clone with a few counts. The chain recombines TRBV6-5 with TRBJ2-7; D possibly corresponds to TRBD1 (6 bases). CDR3 length equals 14 residues. Germline V lookup: CDR1 MNHEY, CDR2 SVGAGI. The germline V and J ends were trimmed by 6 bases and 2 bases, with 14 bases remaining between them. CDR3 residues: CASRPRDKAYEQYF. CDR3 DNA: TGTGCCAGCAGACCTCGGGACAAAGCCTACGAGCAGTACTTC.

The V call is TRBV2, the J call TRBJ1-1, with TRBD1 as a possible D gene (6 bases). V lost 6 bases and J lost 0, with 11 bases in between. CDR1 SNHLY and CDR2 FYNNEI come from the germline V gene. This CDR3 has 14 residues. The CDR3 nucleotides read TGTGCCAGCAGGTTGTCAGGGGTGAACACTGAAGCTTTCTTT. Amino acid sequence: CASRLSGVNTEAFF.

This chain links TRBV5-8 with TRBJ1-5; the D gene is possibly TRBD1 (5 bases). The ends were cut back, 4 bases at V and 4 bases at J, with 9 bases in the middle. Germline V gives CDR1 SGHTS, CDR2 YDEGEE. The CDR3 is made up of 13 amino acids. The DNA of the CDR3 is TGTGCCAGCAGCCCAACAGGAAATCAGCCCCAGCATTTT. Protein: CASSPTGNQPQHF.

The chain has TRBV27 and TRBJ2-7; possibly TRBD1 for D (6 bases). From germline, CDR1 is MNHEY and CDR2 SMNVEV (reference sequence). The ends were cut back, 6 bases at V and 1 base at J, with 13 bases in the middle. The CDR3 covers 14 residues. CDR3 bases: TGTGCCAGCAGGGAACAGGGTACGTCCTACGAGCAGTACTTC. Amino acid sequence: CASREQGTSYEQYF.

This sequence joins TRBV4-1 and TRBJ1-5; no firm D call. The length of the CDR3 is 14 residues. Trimming took off 0 bases at V and 7 bases at J, with 10 bases between the two ends. Germline values: CDR1 MGHRA, CDR2 YSYEKL. The CDR3 reads CASSQDWMGQPQHF. DNA for the CDR3: TGCGCCAGCAGCCAAGATTGGATGGGCCAGCCCCAGCATTTT.

V is TRBV6-4 and J is TRBJ1-1; 7 nucleotides line up with TRBD1. The CDR3 totals 16 residues. Trimming removed 8 bases from V and 0 bases from J; junction bases left unmatched: 12. The germline V gene has CDR1 MRHNA and CDR2 SNTAGT. In nucleotides, the CDR3 is TGTGCCAGCCGCAGGGGGAGCGGTTCCATGAACACTGAAGCTTTCTTT. Translating it yields CASRRGSGSMNTEAFF.

V is TRBV6-5 and J is TRBJ1-5, with 7 bases aligning to TRBD1. Trimming cost V 5 bases and J 2 bases; bases outside gene matches: 6. The CDR3 runs 15 residues. Germline loops: CDR1 MNHEY, CDR2 SVGAGI. CDR3 sequence reads: CASSVGQARNQPQHF. Here the CDR3 DNA reads TGTGCCAGCAGTGTAGGACAGGCCCGCAATCAGCCCCAGCATTTT.

V is TRBV7-2 and J is TRBJ1-5; 7 nucleotides agree with TRBD1. V shed 6 bases and J 0 bases; nucleotides not matched to a gene: 5. This CDR3 is 15 amino acids long. In germline, CDR1 is SGHTA, CDR2 FQGNSA. CDR3 in DNA: TGTGCCAGCAGACGGGACAGAAATAGCAATCAGCCCCAGCATTTT. Encoded protein: CASRRDRNSNQPQHF.

This sequence joins TRBV13 and TRBJ1-1; D possibly corresponds to TRBD1 (6 bases). The CDR3 loop spans 16 amino acids. CDR1 and CDR2 from the germline V gene are PRHDT and FYEKMQ (reference sequence). V dropped 2 bases and J dropped 1 base, with 14 bases sitting between them. The CDR3 sequence is CASSLTTGTRNTEAFF. For the CDR3, the DNA is TGTGCCAGCAGCTTAACTACCGGGACACGGAACACTGAAGCTTTCTTT.

This clone occurred a few times. V usage is TRBV19 and J usage is TRBJ1-1, with a possible D match to TRBD1 (6 bases). The length of the CDR3 is 14 residues. Germline CDR1 LNHDA, CDR2 SQIVND (reference sequence). Trimming left V 5 bases short and J 0 bases short, with 10 bases between. As DNA, the CDR3 is TGTGCCAGTAGTCCGGACAGCCTGAACACTGAAGCTTTCTTT. It encodes CASSPDSLNTEAFF. The full variable domain, completed using reference TRBV19 and TRBJ1-1, is DGGITQSPKYLFRKEGQNVTLSCEQNLNHDAMYWYRQDPGQGLRLIYYSQIVNDFQKGDIAEGYSVSREKKESFPLTVTSAQKNPTAFYLCASSPDSLNTEAFFGQGTRLTVV.

V usage is TRBV6-5 and J usage is TRBJ2-7, with 8 bases aligning to TRBD2. There are 14 residues in the CDR3. The germline V gene encodes CDR1 MNHEY and CDR2 SVGAGI. The V gene end was trimmed by 6 bases and the J gene end by 0 bases; junction bases not matched to a gene: 4. The CDR3 nucleotides are TGTGCCAGCAGGAGCGGGGGTTTCTCCTACGAGCAGTACTTC. It yields the protein CASRSGGFSYEQYF.

The chain recombines TRBV18 with TRBJ2-7; 7 bases are shared with TRBD2. Per the germline V gene, CDR1 is KGHSH and CDR2 is LQKENI. CDR3 size: 14 residues. Trimming removed 2 bases from V and 7 bases from J; junction bases left unmatched: 8. CDR3 in amino acids: CASSPNWSGEEQYF. The CDR3 DNA follows: TGTGCCAGCTCACCAAACTGGAGCGGGGAGGAGCAGTACTTC.

J is TRBJ2-1 and V is TRBV7-2; D gene ambiguous. This CDR3 contains 14 residues. The germline V gene has CDR1 SGHTA and CDR2 FQGNSA. V dropped 5 bases and J dropped 0 bases, with 8 bases sitting between them. The CDR3 loop is CASSVESSYNEQFF. CDR3 DNA: TGTGCCAGCAGCGTAGAGAGCTCCTACAATGAGCAGTTCTTC.